This T cell receptor beta chain was captured by sequencing in a study of beta chain features in type 1 diabetes. Study-level points and caveats: Across all four CD4+ subsets, people with type 1 diabetes showed modestly shorter TCRB CDR3s.

As every portion of the isolated RNA was reverse transcribed, the sequencing read expressed TCRB transcripts. Data came from immunoSEQ multiplex PCR; TCRdb stores just in-frame clones and leaves some out. The sample has about 710,000 clones, about 14% seen once. In germline, CDR1 is LGHNA, CDR2 YSLEER. The CDR3 covers 16 residues. Unmatched junction bases numbered 8, after V lost 4 bases and J lost 1 base. Sorting based on CD45RO/CCR7/CD25/CD127/CD95/CD27 separated CD4+ naive, central memory, regulatory and stem cell-like memory cells. As regards this clone: Its matching antigen is unknown.

Sequenced material: naive CD4+ T cells from blood. This sequence was found in a man younger than 35 with type 1 diabetes. The chain has TRBV4-3 and TRBJ1-1, with 8 positions matching TRBD1. CDR3 protein: CASSPGTGRGNTEAFF. In nucleotides, the CDR3 is TGCGCCAGCAGCCCCGGGACAGGCCGCGGGAACACTGAAGCTTTCTTT.